Below are 25 T cell receptor beta chains sequenced from a single sample in a study of Graves' ophthalmopathy and Graves' hyperthyroidism. The authors amplified TCR beta CDR3 regions, and they did so from RNA transcripts for repertoire sequencing. HTBI-primed first-round RT-PCR preceded second-round multiplex PCR. One entry per CDR3 protein results from TCRdb running MiXCR on the multiplex PCR reads. Of 560,000 or so distinct CDR3 sequences listed, roughly 39% are singletons. Sequencing was done on a sample of peripheral blood or thyroid tissue (not recorded which). The receptors were gathered from an adult man with Graves' hyperthyroidism.

This clonotype showed up just a few times. One end of the junction fails to match germline, which may point to a read error. V gene TRBV10-3 combines with J gene TRBJ1-5, with D possibly being TRBD1 (5 bases). Germline V CDR1 and CDR2: ENHRY, SYGVKD. This CDR3 is built from 16 residues. This chain's CDR3 is CASSEASGRGNQPQHF. The CDR3, as DNA: TGTGCCAGCAGTGAAGCTTCAGGGAGAGGCAATCAGCCCCAGCATTTT.

By share, this clonotype counts as medium-sized. The chain carries TRBV20-1 and TRBJ1-1; no clear D gene. The CDR3 is 13 amino acids. The germline V and J ends were trimmed by 3 bases and 0 bases, with 8 bases remaining between them. CDR1 is DFQATT, CDR2 SNEGSKA, per germline (reference sequence). CDR3 loop: CSASEGMNTEAFF. Written as DNA, the CDR3 is TGCAGTGCTAGTGAAGGCATGAACACTGAAGCTTTCTTT.

The chain employs TRBV7-9 and TRBJ1-1; TRBD1 agrees at 9 bases. CDR3 length equals 16 residues. The V segment lost 3 bases and the J segment 0 bases; nucleotides outside the gene matches: 5. Germline V gene sequence: CDR1 SEHNR, CDR2 FQNEAQ (reference sequence). CDR3 nucleotide sequence: TGTGCCAGCAGCTTCCGGGACAGGGCCCTGAACACTGAAGCTTTCTTT. Translated, it gives CASSFRDRALNTEAFF.

This clonotype showed up many times. V and J are TRBV10-1 and TRBJ1-1; D might be TRBD1 (5 bases). Per germline, CDR1 WNHNN and CDR2 SYGVQD (reference sequence). The CDR3 length is 13 residues. Trimming took 5 bases from V and 1 from J, leaving 8 bases between them. Written as DNA, the CDR3 is TGCGCCAGCAGTTTCGGGACGAACACTGAAGCTTTCTTT. Protein sequence: CASSFGTNTEAFF.

Here the CDR3 reads CASSLKQGAGNNQPQHF. CDR3 bases: TGTGCCAGCAGCTTAAAGCAGGGGGCAGGGAACAATCAGCCCCAGCATTTT. V and J are TRBV7-2 and TRBJ1-5; TRBD1 aligns across 8 bases. Germline V gene lookup returns CDR1 SGHTA and CDR2 FQGNSA. CDR3 size: 17 residues. Trimming at V came to 2 bases and at J to 3 bases, leaving 9 bases not matched to a gene.

This clonotype has a count of ten or more. The rearrangement joins TRBV6-5 to TRBJ1-5; no clear D gene. This CDR3 spans 14 amino acids. Looked up from germline, CDR1 is MNHEY and CDR2 is SVGAGI. V lost 3 bases to trimming and J lost 0 bases, with 6 bases between them. CDR3: CASSYRSSNQPQHF. The CDR3 DNA reads as TGTGCCAGCAGTTATAGGTCTAGCAATCAGCCCCAGCATTTT.

The gene calls are TRBV29-1 and TRBJ2-2; no clear D. CDR3 size: 14 residues. Germline CDR1 and CDR2: SQVTM and ANQGSEA. The V gene lost 4 bases and the J gene lost 0 bases, with 9 bases spanning the gap. This CDR3 is CSVASPSNTGELFF. As DNA, the CDR3 is TGCAGCGTTGCCAGCCCATCGAACACCGGGGAGCTGTTTTTT.

The V gene is TRBV2, the J gene TRBJ2-7; 7 bases map to TRBD1. The length of the CDR3 is 13 residues. The V gene's germline CDR1 is SNHLY and CDR2 FYNNEI. Losses at the gene ends were 8 bases for V and 4 bases for J; bases not matched to a gene: 8. The DNA of the CDR3 is TGTGCCAGCTGCCGGGACAGCCAATACGAGCAGTACTTC. Its protein product is CASCRDSQYEQYF.

This clonotype was picked up one time. A much larger clonotype is one base distant, so this may be a read error. This chain connects TRBV25-1 to TRBJ1-4; a weak D match, TRBD1 (6 bases). The CDR3 loop spans 16 amino acids. Germline CDR1 and CDR2: MGHDK and SYGVNS. CDR3 sequence: CASSLGQGMWSEKLLF. CDR3 nucleotide sequence: TGTGCCAGCAGCTTGGGCCAGGGGATGTGGAGTGAAAAACTGTTATTT.

This clonotype appeared many times. The V call is TRBV4-1, the J call TRBJ1-1; D call uncertain. The V end was cut by 0 bases, the J end by 2 bases, with 7 bases between. This CDR3 comprises 14 residues. Germline V lookup: CDR1 MGHRA, CDR2 YSYEKL. The CDR3 coding sequence is TGCGCCAGCAGCCAAGATAGGTACAACACTGAAGCTTTCTTT. Its translation: CASSQDRYNTEAFF.

Concerning this clonotype itself: The junction does not match germline at one end; this may be a read error. The chain joins TRBV12-3 or TRBV12-4 to TRBJ2-7; 7 bases line up with TRBD1. The CDR3 is made up of 14 amino acids. CDR3 in amino acids: CASSVRQGSCEQYF. CDR3 bases: TGTGCCAGCAGTGTCCGACAGGGATCCTGCGAGCAGTACTTC.

This clonotype was recorded many times. The CDR3, as DNA: TGTGCCAGCAGTTACGACAGAGCGAACACCGGGGAGCTGTTTTTT. Translated: CASSYDRANTGELFF. This sequence joins TRBV11-1 and TRBJ2-2; TRBD1 might be the D (5 bases). V lost 6 bases and J 0 bases, leaving 11 bases between the germline ends. The CDR3 is 15 residues long. Germline V gene lookup returns CDR1 SGHAT and CDR2 FQDESV (reference sequence).

This clonotype was detected a few times. One junction end does not reproduce the germline sequence, and a read error may be involved. The V call is TRBV10-3, the J call TRBJ1-4; D ambiguous. Germline loops: CDR1 ENHRY, CDR2 SYGVKD. The CDR3 loop spans 15 amino acids. DNA for the CDR3: TGTGCCAGCAGTTGGACCGTGACCTTCCCTGAAAAACTGTTTTTT. This encodes CASSWTVTFPEKLFF.

There are many counts of this clonotype. The chain is built from TRBV9 and TRBJ1-4, with 7 bases aligning to TRBD1. Trimming cost V 4 bases and J 5 bases; bases outside gene matches: 5. The CDR3 consists of 14 residues. In germline, CDR1 is SGDLS, CDR2 YYNGEE. The CDR3 is CASSKGTANEKLFF. The CDR3 DNA follows: TGTGCCAGCAGCAAAGGGACAGCCAATGAAAAACTGTTTTTT.

This chain links TRBV6-1 with TRBJ1-5; D remains ambiguous. Per the germline V gene, CDR1 is MNHNS and CDR2 is SASEGT. Trimming left V 2 bases short and J 3 bases short, with 8 bases between. The CDR3 is 14 residues long. CDR3 sequence (DNA): TGTGCCAGCAGTGAAACCCGGTTCAATCAGCCCCAGCATTTT. This gives the protein CASSETRFNQPQHF.

The chain combines TRBV7-3 with TRBJ2-2, with D possibly being TRBD2 (6 bases). CDR1 and CDR2 from the germline V gene are SGHTA and FQGTGA. Trimming stripped 3 bases from V and 8 bases from J, with 10 bases between. The CDR3 length is 13 residues. CDR3 sequence: CASSLLSGGELFF. The CDR3 nucleotides are TGTGCCAGCAGCTTGTTGAGCGGGGGGGAGCTGTTTTTT.

Regarding this clonotype: Compared with germline, one end of the junction differs, possibly owing to a read error. The V call is TRBV24-1, the J call TRBJ2-7; TRBD2 matches 11 bases. There are 15 residues in the CDR3. Looked up from germline, CDR1 is KGHDR and CDR2 is SFDVKD. The CDR3 region is CASSQGTSGFYEQYF. CDR3 DNA sequence: TGTGCCAGCAGTCAGGGGACTAGCGGATTTTACGAGCAGTACTTC.

This chain connects TRBV7-4 to TRBJ1-6, with TRBD1 as a possible D gene (5 bases). Germline V gene sequence: CDR1 SGHVT, CDR2 SQSDAQ. The CDR3 is made up of 16 amino acids. Trimming removed 3 bases at V and 7 bases at J, with 16 bases between. In nucleotides, the CDR3 is TGTGCCAGCAGCTTTGAGGGAGGGGCTCCAAATTCACCCCTCCACTTT. Translation: CASSFEGGAPNSPLHF.

The chain recombines TRBV20-1 with TRBJ2-3; no firm D call. The CDR3 contains 14 residues. The germline CDR1 and CDR2 sequences are DFQATT and SNEGSKA (reference sequence). The V and J ends lost 4 bases and 1 base respectively, with 12 bases between them. CDR3 DNA: TGCAGTGCTACCGAAAGGGCCCGCACAGATACGCAGTATTTT. This translates into CSATERARTDTQYF.

The gene calls are TRBV12-3 or TRBV12-4 and TRBJ1-2, with D maybe TRBD1 (5 bases). Trimming shortened V by 0 bases and J by 8 bases, and 13 bases separated the two germline ends. This CDR3 is built from 14 residues. CDR3 sequence (DNA): TGTGCCAGCAGTTTAGCCGTATGGGGGGACGGCTACACCTTC. Its translation: CASSLAVWGDGYTF.

In this sample, this clonotype turned up a few times. V gene TRBV30 combines with J gene TRBJ1-1; TRBD1 might be the D (5 bases). Trimming took 1 base from V and 10 from J, leaving 7 bases between them. This CDR3 is 10 amino acids long. Looked up from germline, CDR1 is GTSNPN and CDR2 is SVGIG (reference sequence). CDR3: CAWSGGGAFF. The CDR3 DNA is TGTGCCTGGAGTGGCGGGGGAGCTTTCTTT.

This chain connects TRBV29-1 to TRBJ1-2; 8 bases map to TRBD1. The germline CDR1 and CDR2 sequences are SQVTM and ANQGSEA. The CDR3 is 12 amino acids. CDR3 protein: CSGDRISHGYTF. Written as DNA, the CDR3 is TGCAGTGGGGACAGGATCTCCCATGGCTACACCTTC.

The table lists this clonotype with many counts. V gene TRBV9 combines with J gene TRBJ1-3; D is unclear. The V gene's germline CDR1 is SGDLS and CDR2 YYNGEE. Trimming pared 4 bases from V and 0 bases from J, leaving 8 bases between. The CDR3 consists of 14 residues. The CDR3 loop is CASSLTYSGNTIYF. In nucleotides, the CDR3 is TGTGCCAGCAGCCTAACCTACTCTGGAAACACCATATATTTT.

This clonotype was seen more than once but under ten times. The chain joins TRBV7-3 to TRBJ2-2; D not certain. CDR3 length: 14 amino acids. Trimming took off 5 bases at V and 7 bases at J, with 14 bases between the two ends. Germline values: CDR1 SGHTA, CDR2 FQGTGA. The CDR3 sequence: CASSPHLANGELFF. In DNA, the CDR3 is TGTGCCAGCAGCCCGCACCTGGCCAACGGGGAGCTGTTTTTT.

This clonotype was counted many times. The rearrangement joins TRBV11-2 to TRBJ1-5; TRBD1 might be the D (5 bases). CDR1 and CDR2 (germline): SGHAT, FQNNGV. This CDR3 region has 13 residues. Between the trimmed V and J ends, which lost 2 bases and 6 bases, there was a span of 8 bases. CDR3 region: CASSLFTGQPQHF. The CDR3 DNA sequence: TGTGCCAGCAGCTTATTTACAGGTCAGCCCCAGCATTTT.